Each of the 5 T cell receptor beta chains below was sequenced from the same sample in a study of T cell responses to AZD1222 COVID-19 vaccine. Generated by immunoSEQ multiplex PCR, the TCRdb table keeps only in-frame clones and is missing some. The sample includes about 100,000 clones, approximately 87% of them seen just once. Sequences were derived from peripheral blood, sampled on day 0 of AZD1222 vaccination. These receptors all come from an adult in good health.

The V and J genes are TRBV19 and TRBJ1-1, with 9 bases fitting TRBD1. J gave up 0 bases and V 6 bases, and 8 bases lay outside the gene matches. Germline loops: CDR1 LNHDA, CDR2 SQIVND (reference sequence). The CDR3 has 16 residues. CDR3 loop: CASSRGQGVMNTEAFF. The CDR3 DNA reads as TGTGCCAGTAGCCGGGGACAGGGAGTCATGAACACTGAAGCTTTCTTT.

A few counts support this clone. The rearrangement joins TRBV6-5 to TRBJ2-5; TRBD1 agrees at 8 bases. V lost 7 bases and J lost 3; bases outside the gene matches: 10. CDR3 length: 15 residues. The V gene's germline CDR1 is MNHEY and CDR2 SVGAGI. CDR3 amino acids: CASTIGQGPEETQYF. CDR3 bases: TGTGCCAGCACTATAGGACAGGGCCCCGAAGAGACCCAGTACTTC.

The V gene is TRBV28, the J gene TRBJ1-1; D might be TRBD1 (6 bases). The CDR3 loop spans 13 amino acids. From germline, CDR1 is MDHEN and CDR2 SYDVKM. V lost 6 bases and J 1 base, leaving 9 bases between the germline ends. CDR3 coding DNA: TGTGCCAGCAGGCGACAGGAGAACACTGAAGCTTTCTTT. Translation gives CASRRQENTEAFF.

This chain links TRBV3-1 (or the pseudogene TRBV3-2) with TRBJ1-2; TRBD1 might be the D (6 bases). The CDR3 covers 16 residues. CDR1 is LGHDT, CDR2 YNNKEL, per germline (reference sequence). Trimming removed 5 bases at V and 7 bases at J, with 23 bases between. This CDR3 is CASSSEEGAGVPGYTF. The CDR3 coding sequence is TGTGCCAGCAGCTCCGAGGAAGGGGCAGGGGTTCCTGGCTACACCTTC.

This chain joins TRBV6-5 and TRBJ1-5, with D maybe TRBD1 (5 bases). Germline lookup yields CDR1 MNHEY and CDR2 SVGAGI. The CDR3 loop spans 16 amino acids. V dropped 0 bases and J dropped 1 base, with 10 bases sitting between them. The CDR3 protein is CASSYSFGGSNQPQHF. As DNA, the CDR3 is TGTGCCAGCAGTTACTCTTTCGGGGGAAGCAATCAGCCCCAGCATTTT.